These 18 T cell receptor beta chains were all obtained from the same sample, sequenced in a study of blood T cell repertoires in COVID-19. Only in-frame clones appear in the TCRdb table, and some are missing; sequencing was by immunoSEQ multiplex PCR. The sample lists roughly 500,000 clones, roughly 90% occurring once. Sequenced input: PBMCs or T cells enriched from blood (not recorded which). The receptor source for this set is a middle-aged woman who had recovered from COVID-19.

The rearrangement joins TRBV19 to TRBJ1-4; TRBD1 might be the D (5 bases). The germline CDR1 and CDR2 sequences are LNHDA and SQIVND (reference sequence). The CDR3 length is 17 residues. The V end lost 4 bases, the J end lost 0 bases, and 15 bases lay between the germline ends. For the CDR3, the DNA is TGTGCCAGTAGTAGGACCAGGGCTCGGACAACTAATGAAAAACTGTTTTTT. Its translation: CASSRTRARTTNEKLFF.

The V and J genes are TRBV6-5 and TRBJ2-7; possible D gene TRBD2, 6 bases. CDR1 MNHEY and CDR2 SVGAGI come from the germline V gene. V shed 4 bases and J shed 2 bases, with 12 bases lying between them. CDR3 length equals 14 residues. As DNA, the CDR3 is TGTGCCAGCAGTTTTCTCGGCGGGACCTACGAGCAGTACTTC. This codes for CASSFLGGTYEQYF.

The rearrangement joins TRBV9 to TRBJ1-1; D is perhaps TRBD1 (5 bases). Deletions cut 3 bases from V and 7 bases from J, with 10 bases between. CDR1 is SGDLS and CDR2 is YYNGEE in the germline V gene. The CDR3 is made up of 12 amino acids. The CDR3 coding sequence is TGTGCCAGCAGCGCTACAGGCCTTGAAGCTTTCTTT. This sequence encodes CASSATGLEAFF.

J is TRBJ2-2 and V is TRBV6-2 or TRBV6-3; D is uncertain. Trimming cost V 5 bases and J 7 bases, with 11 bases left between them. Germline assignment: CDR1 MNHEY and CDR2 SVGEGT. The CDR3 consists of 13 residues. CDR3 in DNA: TGTGCCAGCAGTCCCCTACACAGCGGGGAGCTGTTTTTT. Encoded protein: CASSPLHSGELFF.

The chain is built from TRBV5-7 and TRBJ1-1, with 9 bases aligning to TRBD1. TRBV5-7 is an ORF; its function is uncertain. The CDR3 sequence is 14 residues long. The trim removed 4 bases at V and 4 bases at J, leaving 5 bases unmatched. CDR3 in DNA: TGTGCCAGCAGCACTACAGGGGGCGGCACTGAAGCTTTCTTT. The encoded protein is CASSTTGGGTEAFF.

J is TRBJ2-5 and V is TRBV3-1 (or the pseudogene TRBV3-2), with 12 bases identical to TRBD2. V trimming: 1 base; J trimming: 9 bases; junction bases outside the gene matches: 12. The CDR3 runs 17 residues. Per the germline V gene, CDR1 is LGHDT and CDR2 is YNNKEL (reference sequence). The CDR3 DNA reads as TGTGCCAGCAGCCAAGTCGGACTAGCGGGACGGGTTGGGGCCCAGTACTTC. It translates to CASSQVGLAGRVGAQYF.

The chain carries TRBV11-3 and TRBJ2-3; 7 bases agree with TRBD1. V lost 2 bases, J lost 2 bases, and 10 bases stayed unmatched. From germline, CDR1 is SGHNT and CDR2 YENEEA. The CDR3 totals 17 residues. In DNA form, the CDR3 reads TGTGCCAGCAGCTTAAGGGGGCGGCTATACAACACAGATACGCAGTATTTT. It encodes CASSLRGRLYNTDTQYF. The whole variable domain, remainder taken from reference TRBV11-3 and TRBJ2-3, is EAGVVQSPRYKIIEKKQPVAFWCNPISGHNTLYWYLQNLGQGPELLIRYENEEAVDDSQLPKDRFSAERLKGVDSTLKIQPAELGDSAVYLCASSLRGRLYNTDTQYFGPGTRLTVL.

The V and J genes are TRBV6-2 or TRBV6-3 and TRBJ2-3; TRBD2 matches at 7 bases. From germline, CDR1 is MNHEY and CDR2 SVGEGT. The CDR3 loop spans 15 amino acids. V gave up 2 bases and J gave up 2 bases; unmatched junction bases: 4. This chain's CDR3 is CASSYGLADTDTQYF. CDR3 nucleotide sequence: TGTGCCAGCAGTTACGGGCTAGCGGACACAGATACGCAGTATTTT.

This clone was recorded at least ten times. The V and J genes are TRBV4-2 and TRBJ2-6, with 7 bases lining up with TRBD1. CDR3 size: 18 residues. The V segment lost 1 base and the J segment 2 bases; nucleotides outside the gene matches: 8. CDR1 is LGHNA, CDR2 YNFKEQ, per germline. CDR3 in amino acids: CASSQARGIRAGANVLTF. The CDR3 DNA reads TGTGCCAGCAGCCAAGCCAGGGGGATACGTGCTGGGGCCAACGTCCTGACTTTC.

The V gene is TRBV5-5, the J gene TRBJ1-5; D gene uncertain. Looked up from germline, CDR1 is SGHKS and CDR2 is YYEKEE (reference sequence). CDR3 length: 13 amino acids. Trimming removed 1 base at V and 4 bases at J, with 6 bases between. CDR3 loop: CASSLQINQPQHF. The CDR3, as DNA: TGTGCCAGCAGCTTGCAGATTAATCAGCCCCAGCATTTT.

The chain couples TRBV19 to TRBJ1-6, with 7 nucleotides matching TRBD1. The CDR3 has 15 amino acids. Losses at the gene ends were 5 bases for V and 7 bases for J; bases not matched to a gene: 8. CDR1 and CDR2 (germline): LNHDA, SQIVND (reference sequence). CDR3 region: CASSAFGQVNSPLHF. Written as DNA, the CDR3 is TGTGCCAGTAGTGCCTTCGGACAGGTCAATTCACCCCTCCACTTT. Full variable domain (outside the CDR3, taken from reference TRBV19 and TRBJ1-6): DGGITQSPKYLFRKEGQNVTLSCEQNLNHDAMYWYRQDPGQGLRLIYYSQIVNDFQKGDIAEGYSVSREKKESFPLTVTSAQKNPTAFYLCASSAFGQVNSPLHFGNGTRLTVT.

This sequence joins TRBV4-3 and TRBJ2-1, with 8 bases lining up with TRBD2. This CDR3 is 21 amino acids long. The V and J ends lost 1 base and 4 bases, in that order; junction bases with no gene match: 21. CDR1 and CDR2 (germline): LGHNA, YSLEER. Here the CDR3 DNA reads TGCGCCAGCAGCCAAGGGGAGGGTTGGCGGGAGGCCCCTCCCAGTTACAATGAGCAGTTCTTC. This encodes CASSQGEGWREAPPSYNEQFF.

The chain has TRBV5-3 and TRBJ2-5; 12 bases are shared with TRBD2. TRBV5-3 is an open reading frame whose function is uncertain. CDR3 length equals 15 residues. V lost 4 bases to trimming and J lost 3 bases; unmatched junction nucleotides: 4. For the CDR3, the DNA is TGTGCCAGAAGCCCGGGACTAGCGGGCGAAGAGACCCAGTACTTC. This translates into CARSPGLAGEETQYF.

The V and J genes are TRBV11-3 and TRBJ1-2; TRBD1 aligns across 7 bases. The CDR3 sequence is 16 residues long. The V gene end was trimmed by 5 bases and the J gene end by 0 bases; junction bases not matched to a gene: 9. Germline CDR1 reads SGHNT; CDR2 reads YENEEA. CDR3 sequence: CASSLGTEWPNYGYTF. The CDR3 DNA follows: TGTGCCAGCAGCCTAGGGACAGAATGGCCTAACTATGGCTACACCTTC.

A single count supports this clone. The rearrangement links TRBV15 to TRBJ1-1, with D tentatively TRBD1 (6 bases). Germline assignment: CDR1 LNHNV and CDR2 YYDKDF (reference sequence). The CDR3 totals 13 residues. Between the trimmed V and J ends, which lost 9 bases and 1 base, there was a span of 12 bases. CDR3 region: CATTLDRNTEAFF. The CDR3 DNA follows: TGTGCCACGACGTTGGACAGGAACACTGAAGCTTTCTTT.

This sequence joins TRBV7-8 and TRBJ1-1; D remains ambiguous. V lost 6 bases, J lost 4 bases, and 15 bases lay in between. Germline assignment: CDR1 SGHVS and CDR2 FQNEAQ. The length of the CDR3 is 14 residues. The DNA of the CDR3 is TGTGCCAGCAGAACCACCCCAGGTGTCACTGAAGCTTTCTTT. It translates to CASRTTPGVTEAFF.

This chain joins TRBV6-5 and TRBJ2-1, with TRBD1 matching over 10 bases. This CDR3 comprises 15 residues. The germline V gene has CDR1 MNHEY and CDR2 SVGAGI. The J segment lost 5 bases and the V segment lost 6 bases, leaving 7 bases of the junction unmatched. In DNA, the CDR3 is TGTGCCAGCAGATCCGGACAGGGGGTGGACAATGAGCAGTTCTTC. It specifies CASRSGQGVDNEQFF.

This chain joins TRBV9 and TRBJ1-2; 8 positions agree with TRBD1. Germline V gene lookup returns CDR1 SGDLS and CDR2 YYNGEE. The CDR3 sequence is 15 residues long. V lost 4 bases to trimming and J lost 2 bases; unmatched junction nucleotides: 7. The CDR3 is CASSPGTGQNYGYTF. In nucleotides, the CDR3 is TGTGCCAGCAGCCCGGGGACAGGACAGAACTATGGCTACACCTTC.